This TCR beta chain was captured by sequencing in a study of cytomegalovirus exposure and HLA in healthy donors. Overall study: Approximately 190 million T cells yielded over 90 million unique TCR beta sequences in earlier analysis.

Concerning this clone itself: The antigen is unknown.

Study outcomes and limitations: In an earlier analysis, productive rearrangement rates for most beta V segments clustered near 87% or 30%. As a later analysis showed, a missense DCLRE1C variant was linked to trimming of TCR beta V- and J-genes. When the data were analyzed later, several of the most significant clusters appeared to be linked to common viral pathogens.

In the PCR, 60 Vbeta and 13 Jbeta primers were used. Sequenced by immunoSEQ multiplex PCR; TCRdb stores in-frame clones only, minus some. The sample consists of 110,000 or so clones, 75% to 85% of them appearing once. Trimming at V came to 8 bases and at J to 4 bases, leaving 4 bases not matched to a gene. From germline, CDR1 is LNHNV and CDR2 YYDKDF (reference sequence). CDR3 size: 13 residues. Sequencing was carried out using PBMCs. This chain uses TRBV15 with TRBJ1-4; 7 bases agree with TRBD1. This receptor was obtained from a man under 40 in good health and CMV-seronegative. The CDR3 DNA sequence: TGTGCCACCTTAGACAGGGATAATGAAAAACTGTTTTTT. As protein: CATLDRDNEKLFF.